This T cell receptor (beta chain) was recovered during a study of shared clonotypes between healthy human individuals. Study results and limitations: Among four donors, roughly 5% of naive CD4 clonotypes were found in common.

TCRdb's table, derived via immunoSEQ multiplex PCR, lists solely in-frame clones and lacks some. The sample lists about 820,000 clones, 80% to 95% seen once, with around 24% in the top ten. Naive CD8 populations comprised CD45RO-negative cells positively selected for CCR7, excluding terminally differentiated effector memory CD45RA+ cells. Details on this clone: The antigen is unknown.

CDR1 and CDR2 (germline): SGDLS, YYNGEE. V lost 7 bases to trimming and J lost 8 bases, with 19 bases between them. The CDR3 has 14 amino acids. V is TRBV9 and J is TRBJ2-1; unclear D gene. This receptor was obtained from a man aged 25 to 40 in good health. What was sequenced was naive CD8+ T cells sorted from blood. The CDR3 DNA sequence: TGTGCCAGCTCCTCCGGGTGGGAAGCCTATGAGCAGTTCTTC. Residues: CASSSGWEAYEQFF. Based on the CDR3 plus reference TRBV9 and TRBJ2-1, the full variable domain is DSGVTQTPKHLITATGQRVTLRCSPRSGDLSVYWYQQSLDQGLQFLIQYYNGEERAKGNILERFSAQQFPDLHSELNLSSLELGDSALYFCASSSGWEAYEQFFGPGTRLTVL.